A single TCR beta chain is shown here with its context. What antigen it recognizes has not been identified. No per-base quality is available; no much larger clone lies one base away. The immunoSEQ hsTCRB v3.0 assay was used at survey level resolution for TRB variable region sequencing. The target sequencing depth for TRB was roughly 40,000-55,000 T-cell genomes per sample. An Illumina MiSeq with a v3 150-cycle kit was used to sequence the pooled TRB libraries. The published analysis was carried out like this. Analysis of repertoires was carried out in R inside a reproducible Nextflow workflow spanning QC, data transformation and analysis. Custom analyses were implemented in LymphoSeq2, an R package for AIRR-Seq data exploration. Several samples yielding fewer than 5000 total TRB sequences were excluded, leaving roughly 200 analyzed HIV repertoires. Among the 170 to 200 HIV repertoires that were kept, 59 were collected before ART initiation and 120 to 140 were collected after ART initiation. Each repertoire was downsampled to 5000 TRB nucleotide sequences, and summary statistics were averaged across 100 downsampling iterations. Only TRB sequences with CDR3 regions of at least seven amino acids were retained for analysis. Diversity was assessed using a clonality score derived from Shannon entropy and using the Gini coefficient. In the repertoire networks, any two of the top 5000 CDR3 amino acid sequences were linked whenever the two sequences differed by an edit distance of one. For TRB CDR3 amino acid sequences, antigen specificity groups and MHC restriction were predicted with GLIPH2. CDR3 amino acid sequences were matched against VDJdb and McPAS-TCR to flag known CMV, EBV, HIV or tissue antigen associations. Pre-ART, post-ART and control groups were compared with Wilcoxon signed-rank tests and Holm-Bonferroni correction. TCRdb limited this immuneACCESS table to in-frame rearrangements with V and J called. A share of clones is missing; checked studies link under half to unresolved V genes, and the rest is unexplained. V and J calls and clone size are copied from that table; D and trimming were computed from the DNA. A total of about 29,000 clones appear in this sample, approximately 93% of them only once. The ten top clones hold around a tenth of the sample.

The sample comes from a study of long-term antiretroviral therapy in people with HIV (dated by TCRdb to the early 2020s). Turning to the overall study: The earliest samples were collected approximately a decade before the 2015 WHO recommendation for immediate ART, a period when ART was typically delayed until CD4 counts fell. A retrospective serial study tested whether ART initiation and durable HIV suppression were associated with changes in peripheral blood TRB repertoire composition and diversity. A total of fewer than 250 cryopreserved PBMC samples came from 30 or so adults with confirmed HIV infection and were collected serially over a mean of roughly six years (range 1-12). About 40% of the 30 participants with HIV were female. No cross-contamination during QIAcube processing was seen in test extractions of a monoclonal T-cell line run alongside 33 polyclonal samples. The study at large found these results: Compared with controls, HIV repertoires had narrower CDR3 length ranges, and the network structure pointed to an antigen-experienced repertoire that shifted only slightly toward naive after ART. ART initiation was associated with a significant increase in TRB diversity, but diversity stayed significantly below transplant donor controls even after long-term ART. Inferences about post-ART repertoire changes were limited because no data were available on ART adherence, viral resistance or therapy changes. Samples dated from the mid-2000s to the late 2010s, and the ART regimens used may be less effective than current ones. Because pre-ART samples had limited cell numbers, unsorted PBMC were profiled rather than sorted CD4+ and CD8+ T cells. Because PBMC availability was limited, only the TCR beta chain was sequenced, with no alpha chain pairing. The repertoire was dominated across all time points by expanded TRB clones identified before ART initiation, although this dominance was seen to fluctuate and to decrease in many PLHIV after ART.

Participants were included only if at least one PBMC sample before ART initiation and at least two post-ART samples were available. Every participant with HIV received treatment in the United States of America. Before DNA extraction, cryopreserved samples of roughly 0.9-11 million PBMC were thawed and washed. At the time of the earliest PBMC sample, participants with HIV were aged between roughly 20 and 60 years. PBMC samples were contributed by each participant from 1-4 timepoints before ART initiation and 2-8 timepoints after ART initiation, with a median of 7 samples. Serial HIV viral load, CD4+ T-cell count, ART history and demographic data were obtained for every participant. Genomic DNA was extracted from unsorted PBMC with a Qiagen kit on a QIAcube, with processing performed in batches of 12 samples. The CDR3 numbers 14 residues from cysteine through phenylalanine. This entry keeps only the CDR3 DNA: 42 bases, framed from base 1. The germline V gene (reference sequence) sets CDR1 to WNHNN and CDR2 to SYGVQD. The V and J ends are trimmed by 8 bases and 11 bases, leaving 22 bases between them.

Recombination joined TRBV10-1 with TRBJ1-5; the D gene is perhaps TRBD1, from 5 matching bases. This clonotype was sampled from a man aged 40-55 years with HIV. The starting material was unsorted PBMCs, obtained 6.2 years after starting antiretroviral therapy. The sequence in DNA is TGCGCCAGCCTAAGGGCGGCAGGGTGGTCAGCCCAGCATTTT. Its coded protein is CASLRAAGWSAQHF.